The clone carrying this T cell receptor (beta chain) was seen at least ten times. No antigen is known for it. The J segment lost 4 bases and the V segment lost 3 bases, leaving 3 bases of the junction unmatched. The CDR3 length is 14 residues. TCRdb ran MiXCR on the 5' RACE reads and lists one entry per CDR3 protein. Of 1,800,000 or so distinct CDR3 sequences in the sample, less than 40% are singletons; the top ten hold under 0.35%. The data were obtained in a study of identical twins. Study-wide results and caveats: Conclusions relied on cross-sectional statistical analysis, not following the same donors. While abundant cord blood beta clonotypes carried fewer insertions, memory repertoires showed no such pattern. Monozygotic twin pairs showed more out-of-frame TCR alpha sharing than models estimated.

Sequenced: cord blood. The origin of this receptor is a newborn girl in good health. The chain couples TRBV12-3 or TRBV12-4 to TRBJ1-5; 7 bases agree with TRBD1. CDR3 sequence: CASSFLRGNQPQHF. CDR3 in DNA: TGTGCCAGCAGTTTTCTCAGGGGGAATCAGCCCCAGCATTTT.